The clone carrying this T cell receptor beta chain was detected many times. The CDR3 is 14 residues long. Trimming took off 4 bases at V and 3 bases at J, with 11 bases between the two ends. Germline lookup yields CDR1 SGHDT and CDR2 YYEEEE. TCRdb independently ran MiXCR on the RT-PCR reads; one entry per CDR3 protein. The sample holds about 700,000 distinct CDR3 sequences; 13% to 15% are singletons and the top ten take about 3.6%. The TCR comes from a female donor in good health, serving as a healthy control. Material for sequencing was memory CD4+ T cells from blood. The V and J genes are TRBV5-6 and TRBJ1-5; D not resolved. CDR3 sequence: CASSTQHANQPQHF. CDR3 in DNA: TGTGCCAGCAGCACCCAACACGCCAATCAGCCCCAGCATTTT.